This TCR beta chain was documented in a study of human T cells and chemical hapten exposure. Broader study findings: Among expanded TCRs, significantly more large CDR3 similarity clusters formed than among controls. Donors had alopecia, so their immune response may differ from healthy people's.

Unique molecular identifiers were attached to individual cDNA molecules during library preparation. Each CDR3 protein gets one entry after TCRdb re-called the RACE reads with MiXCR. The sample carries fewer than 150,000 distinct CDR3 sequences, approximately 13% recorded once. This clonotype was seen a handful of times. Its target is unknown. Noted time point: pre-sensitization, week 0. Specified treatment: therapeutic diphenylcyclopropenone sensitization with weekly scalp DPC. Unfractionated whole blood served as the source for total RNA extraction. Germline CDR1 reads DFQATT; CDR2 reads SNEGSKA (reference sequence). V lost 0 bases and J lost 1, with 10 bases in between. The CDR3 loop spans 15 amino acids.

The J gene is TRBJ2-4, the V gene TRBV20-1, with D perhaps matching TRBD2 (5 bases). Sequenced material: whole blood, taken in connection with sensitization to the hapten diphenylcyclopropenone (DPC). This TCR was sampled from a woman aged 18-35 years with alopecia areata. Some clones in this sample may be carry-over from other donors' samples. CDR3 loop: CSARERGLAKNIQYF. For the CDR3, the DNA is TGCAGTGCTAGAGAGCGAGGGTTGGCCAAAAACATTCAGTACTTC.